This TCR beta chain originates from a study of CD8 T cells in Susac syndrome. The multiple sclerosis controls were treatment-naive patients, and their relapsing-remitting disease was stable or active. An amount of RNA that ranged from roughly 0.45 to 1 ug was reverse transcribed with random hexamers. By means of immunoSEQ multiplex PCR, TCR beta CDR3 spanning 54 Vbeta and 13 Jbeta underwent amplification. TCRdb re-called the immunoSEQ multiplex PCR reads through MiXCR, storing one row per CDR3 protein. This table holds about 200,000 distinct CDR3 sequences, around nine tenths found once. CDR1 is ENHRY, CDR2 SYGVKD, per germline. Trimming took 10 bases from V and 3 from J, leaving 13 bases between them. The CDR3 contains 12 residues.

Sequencing input: CD8+ T cells from PBMCs. The source of this sequence is a human donor with multiple sclerosis. This chain connects TRBV10-3 to TRBJ2-7, with D perhaps matching TRBD1 (6 bases). CDR3 residues: CATPGTLYEQYF. Written as DNA, the CDR3 is TGTGCCACCCCCGGGACACTCTACGAGCAGTACTTC.